This paragraph reports one T cell receptor beta chain. The isolated RNA, all of it, was reverse transcribed, so expressed TCRB transcripts were what got sequenced. Reads from naive, central memory and regulatory T cell samples averaged about 3.3 million. Sequencing used immunoSEQ multiplex PCR; TCRdb keeps in-frame clones, though not all of them. The sample lists nearly 250,000 clones; around an eighth were seen once. This record comes from a study of beta chain features in type 1 diabetes. CDR1 and CDR2 (germline): SGHTA, FQGNSA. V shed 2 bases, J shed 5 bases, and the junction held 14 bases outside the gene matches. This CDR3 contains 17 residues.

The chain joins TRBV7-2 to TRBJ2-5, with 7 bases fitting TRBD2. The receptor comes from a woman in her thirties or forties in good health. Sequenced input: naive CD4+ T cells from blood. The CDR3 sequence is CASSLSSRGVEGETQYF. In DNA, the CDR3 is TGTGCCAGCAGCTTATCTAGCCGGGGGGTGGAGGGGGAGACCCAGTACTTC.